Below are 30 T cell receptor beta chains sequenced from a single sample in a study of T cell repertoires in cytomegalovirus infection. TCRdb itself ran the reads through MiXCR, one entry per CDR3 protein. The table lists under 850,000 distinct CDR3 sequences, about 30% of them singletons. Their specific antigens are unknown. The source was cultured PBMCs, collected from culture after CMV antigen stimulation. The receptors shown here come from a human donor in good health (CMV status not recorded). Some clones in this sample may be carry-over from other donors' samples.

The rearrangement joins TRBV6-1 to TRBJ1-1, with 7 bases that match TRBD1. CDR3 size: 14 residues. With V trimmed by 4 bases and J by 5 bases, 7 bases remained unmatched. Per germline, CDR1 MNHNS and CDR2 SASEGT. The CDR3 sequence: CASSVKGAETEAFF. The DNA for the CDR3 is TGTGCCAGCAGTGTTAAGGGGGCCGAAACTGAAGCTTTCTTT.

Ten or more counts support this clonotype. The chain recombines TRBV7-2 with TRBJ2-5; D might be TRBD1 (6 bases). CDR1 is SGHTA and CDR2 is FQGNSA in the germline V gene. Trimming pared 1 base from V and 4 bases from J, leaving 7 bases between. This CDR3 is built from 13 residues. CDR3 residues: CASSLGGPETQYF. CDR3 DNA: TGTGCCAGCAGCTTAGGGGGGCCAGAGACCCAGTACTTC.

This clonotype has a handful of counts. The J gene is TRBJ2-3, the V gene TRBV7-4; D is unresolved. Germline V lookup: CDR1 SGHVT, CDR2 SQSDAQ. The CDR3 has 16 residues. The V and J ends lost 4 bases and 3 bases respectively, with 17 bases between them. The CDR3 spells CASSSGRSEWTDTQYF. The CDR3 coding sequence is TGTGCCAGCAGCTCCGGTAGGAGCGAATGGACAGATACGCAGTATTTT.

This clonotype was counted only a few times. In DNA form, the CDR3 reads TGTGCCAGTAGTACGCGTCCCGGGACAGGGCCGAACACTGAAGCTTTCTTT. It specifies CASSTRPGTGPNTEAFF. The gene calls are TRBV19 and TRBJ1-1; TRBD1 agrees at 9 bases. Germline CDR1 LNHDA, CDR2 SQIVND (reference sequence). The CDR3 has 17 residues. V was clipped by 4 bases and J by 1 base; unmatched bases: 10.

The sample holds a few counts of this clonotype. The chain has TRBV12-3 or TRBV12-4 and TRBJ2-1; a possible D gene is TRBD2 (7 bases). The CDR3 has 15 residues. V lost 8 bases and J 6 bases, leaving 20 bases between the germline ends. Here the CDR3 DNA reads TGTGCCAGCGGAGTTCTAACGGGGGGCCCCAATGAGCAGTTCTTC. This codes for CASGVLTGGPNEQFF.

The CDR3 nucleotides read TGTGCCAGCAGTTGGGCGGGGAGCTCCTACAATGAGCAGTTCTTC. Protein sequence: CASSWAGSSYNEQFF. The genes are TRBV6-5 and TRBJ2-1, with TRBD2 as a possible D gene (6 bases). V was pared by 4 bases and J by 0 bases, with 10 bases between. This CDR3 has 15 residues. The V gene's germline CDR1 is MNHEY and CDR2 SVGAGI.

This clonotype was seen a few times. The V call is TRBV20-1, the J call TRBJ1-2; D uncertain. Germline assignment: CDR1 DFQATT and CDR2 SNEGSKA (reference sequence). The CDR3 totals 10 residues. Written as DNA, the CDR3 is TGCTTCGTCAGTAACTATGGCTACACCTTC. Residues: CFVSNYGYTF.

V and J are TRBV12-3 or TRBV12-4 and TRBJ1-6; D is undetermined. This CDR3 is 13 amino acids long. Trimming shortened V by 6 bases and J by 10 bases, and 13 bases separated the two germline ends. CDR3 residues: CASRPWQESPLHF. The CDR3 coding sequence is TGTGCCAGCAGACCATGGCAGGAATCACCCCTCCACTTT.

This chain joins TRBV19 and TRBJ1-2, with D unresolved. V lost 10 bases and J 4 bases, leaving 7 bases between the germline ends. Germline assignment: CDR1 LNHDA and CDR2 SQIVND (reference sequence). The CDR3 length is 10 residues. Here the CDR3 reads CATFLYGYTF. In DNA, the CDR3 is TGTGCCACCTTTCTCTATGGCTACACCTTC.

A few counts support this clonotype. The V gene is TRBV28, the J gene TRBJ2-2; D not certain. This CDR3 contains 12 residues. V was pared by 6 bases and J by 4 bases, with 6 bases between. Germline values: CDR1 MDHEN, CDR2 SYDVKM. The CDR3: CASREITGELFF. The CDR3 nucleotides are TGTGCCAGCAGGGAGATCACCGGGGAGCTGTTTTTT.

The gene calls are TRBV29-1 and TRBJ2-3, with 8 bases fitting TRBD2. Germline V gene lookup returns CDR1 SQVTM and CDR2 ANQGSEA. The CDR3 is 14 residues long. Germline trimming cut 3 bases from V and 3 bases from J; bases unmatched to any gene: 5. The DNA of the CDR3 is TGCAGCGTTGATTTTACGGGAGGGACAGATACGCAGTATTTT. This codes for CSVDFTGGTDTQYF.

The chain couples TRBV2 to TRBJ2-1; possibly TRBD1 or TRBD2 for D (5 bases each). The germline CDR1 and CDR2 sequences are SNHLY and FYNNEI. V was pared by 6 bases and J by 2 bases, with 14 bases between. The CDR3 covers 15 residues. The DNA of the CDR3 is TGTGCCAGCAGCCGGGACCCAAATACCTACAATGAGCAGTTCTTC. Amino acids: CASSRDPNTYNEQFF.

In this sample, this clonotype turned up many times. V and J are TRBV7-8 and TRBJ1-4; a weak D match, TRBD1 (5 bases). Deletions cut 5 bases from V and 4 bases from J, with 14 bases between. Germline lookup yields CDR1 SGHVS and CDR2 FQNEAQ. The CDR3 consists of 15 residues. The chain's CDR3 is CASSPQGGLNEKLFF. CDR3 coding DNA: TGTGCCAGCAGCCCTCAGGGAGGGCTTAATGAAAAACTGTTTTTT.

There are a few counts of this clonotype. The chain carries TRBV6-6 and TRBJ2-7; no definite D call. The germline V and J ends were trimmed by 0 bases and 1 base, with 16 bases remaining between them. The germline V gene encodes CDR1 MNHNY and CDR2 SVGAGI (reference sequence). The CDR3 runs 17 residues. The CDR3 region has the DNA TGTGCCAGCAGTTACTCGTCGTTAGATTATACATCCTACGAGCAGTACTTC. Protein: CASSYSSLDYTSYEQYF.

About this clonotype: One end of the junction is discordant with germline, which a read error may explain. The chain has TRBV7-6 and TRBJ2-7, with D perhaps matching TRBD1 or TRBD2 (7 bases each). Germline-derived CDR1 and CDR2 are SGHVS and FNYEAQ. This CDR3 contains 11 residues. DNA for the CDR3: TGTGCCAGCCAGGGGGGGACATACATTGACTTC. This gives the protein CASQGGTYIDF.

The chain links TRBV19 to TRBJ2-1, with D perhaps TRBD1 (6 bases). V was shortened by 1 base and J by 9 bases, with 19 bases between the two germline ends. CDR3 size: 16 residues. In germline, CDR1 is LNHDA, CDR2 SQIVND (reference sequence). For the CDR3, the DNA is TGTGCCAGTAGTATAGGTTCTCGGACAGTCCCGCGTGAGCAGTTCTTC. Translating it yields CASSIGSRTVPREQFF.

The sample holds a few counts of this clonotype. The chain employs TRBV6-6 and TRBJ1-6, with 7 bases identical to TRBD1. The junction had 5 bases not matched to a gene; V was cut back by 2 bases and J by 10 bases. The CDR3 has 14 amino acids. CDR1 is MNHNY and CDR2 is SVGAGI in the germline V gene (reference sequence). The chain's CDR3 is CASSYDRAVSPLHF. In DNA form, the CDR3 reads TGTGCCAGCAGTTACGACAGGGCGGTATCACCCCTCCACTTT.

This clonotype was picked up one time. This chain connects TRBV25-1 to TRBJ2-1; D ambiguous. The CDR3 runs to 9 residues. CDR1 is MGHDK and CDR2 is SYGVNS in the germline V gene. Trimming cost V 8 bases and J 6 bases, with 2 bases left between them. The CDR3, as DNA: TGTGCCAGCCGCAATGAGCAGTTCTTC. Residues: CASRNEQFF.

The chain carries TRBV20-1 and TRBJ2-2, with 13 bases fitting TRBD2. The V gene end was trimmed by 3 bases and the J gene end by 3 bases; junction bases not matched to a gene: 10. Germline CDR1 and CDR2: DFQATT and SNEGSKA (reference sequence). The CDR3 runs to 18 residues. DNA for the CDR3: TGCAGTGCTAGTGGTATAGGGACTAGCGGGACACACACCGGGGAGCTGTTTTTT. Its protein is CSASGIGTSGTHTGELFF.

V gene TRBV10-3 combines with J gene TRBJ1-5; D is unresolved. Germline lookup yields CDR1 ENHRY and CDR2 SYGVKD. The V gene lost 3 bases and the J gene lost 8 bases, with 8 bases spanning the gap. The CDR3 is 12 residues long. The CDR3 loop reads CAISDSGKPQHF. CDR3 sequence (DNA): TGTGCCATCAGTGACTCCGGGAAGCCCCAGCATTTT.

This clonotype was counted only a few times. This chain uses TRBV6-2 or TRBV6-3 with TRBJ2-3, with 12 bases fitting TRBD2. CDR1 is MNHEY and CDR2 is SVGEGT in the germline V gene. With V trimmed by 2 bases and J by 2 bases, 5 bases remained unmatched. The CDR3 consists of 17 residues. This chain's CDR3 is CASSYPRTSGTTDTQYF. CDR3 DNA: TGTGCCAGCAGTTACCCTAGGACTAGCGGGACCACAGATACGCAGTATTTT.

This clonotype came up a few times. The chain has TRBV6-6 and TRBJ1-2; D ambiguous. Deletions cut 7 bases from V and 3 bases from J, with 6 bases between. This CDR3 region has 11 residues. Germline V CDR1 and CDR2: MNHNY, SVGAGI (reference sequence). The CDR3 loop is CASIRDYGYTF. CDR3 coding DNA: TGTGCCAGCATAAGGGACTATGGCTACACCTTC.

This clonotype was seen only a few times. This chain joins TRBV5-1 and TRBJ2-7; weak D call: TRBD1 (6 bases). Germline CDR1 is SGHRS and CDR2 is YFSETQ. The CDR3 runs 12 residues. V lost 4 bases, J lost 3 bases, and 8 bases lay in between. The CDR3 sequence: CASSEGDYEQYF. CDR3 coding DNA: TGCGCCAGCAGCGAGGGGGACTACGAGCAGTACTTC. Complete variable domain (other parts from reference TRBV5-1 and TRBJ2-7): KAGVTQTPRYLIKTRGQQVTLSCSPISGHRSVSWYQQTPGQGLQFLFEYFSETQRNKGNFPGRFSGRQFSNSRSEMNVSTLELGDSALYLCASSEGDYEQYFGPGTRLTVT.

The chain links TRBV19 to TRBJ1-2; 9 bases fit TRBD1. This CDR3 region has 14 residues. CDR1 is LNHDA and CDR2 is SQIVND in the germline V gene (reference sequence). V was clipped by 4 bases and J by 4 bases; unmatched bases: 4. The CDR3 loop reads CASSKGQGTYGYTF. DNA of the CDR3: TGTGCCAGTAGTAAAGGACAGGGGACCTATGGCTACACCTTC.

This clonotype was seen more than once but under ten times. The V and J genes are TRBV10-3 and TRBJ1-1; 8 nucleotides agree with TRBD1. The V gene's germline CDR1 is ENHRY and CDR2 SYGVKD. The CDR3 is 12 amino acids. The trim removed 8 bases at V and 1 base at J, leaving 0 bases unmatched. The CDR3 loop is CAIGTGNTEAFF. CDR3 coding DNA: TGTGCCATCGGGACAGGGAACACTGAAGCTTTCTTT.

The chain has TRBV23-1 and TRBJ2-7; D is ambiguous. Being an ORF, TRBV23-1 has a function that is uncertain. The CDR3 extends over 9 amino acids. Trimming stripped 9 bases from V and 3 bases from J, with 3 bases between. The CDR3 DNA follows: TGCGCCAGGAACTACGAGCAGTACTTC. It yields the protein CARNYEQYF.

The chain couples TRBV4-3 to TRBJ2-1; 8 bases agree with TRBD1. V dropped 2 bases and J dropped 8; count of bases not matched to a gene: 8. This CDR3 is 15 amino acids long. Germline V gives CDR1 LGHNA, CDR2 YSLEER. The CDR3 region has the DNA TGCGCCAGCAGCCAAAAGGACAGGGCTGGGGATGAGCAGTTCTTC. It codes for CASSQKDRAGDEQFF.

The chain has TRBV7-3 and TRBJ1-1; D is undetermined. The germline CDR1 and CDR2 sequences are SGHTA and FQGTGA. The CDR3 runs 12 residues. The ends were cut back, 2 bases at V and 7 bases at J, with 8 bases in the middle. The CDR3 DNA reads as TGTGCCAGCAGCTTATTTCGGGGTGAAGCTTTCTTT. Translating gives CASSLFRGEAFF.

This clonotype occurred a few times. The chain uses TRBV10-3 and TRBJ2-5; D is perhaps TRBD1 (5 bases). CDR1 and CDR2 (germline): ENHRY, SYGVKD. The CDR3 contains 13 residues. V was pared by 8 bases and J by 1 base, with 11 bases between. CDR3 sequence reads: CAIGRQIQETQYF. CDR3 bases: TGTGCCATCGGCCGACAGATCCAAGAGACCCAGTACTTC.

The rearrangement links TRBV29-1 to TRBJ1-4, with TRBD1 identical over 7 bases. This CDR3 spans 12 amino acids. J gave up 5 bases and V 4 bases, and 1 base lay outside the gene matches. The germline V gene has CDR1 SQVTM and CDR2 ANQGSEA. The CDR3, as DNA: TGCAGCGTTGCGGGACAGAATGAAAAACTGTTTTTT. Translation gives CSVAGQNEKLFF.